Below, 18 T cell receptor beta chains from the same sample are listed, as sequenced in a study of Ad26.COV2.S vaccination and SARS-CoV-2 variants. Treatment denoted: around 19 received Ad26.COV2.S at low or high dose, single or two shots; about 5 received placebo; per-sample allocation not given. On day 63 after the first injection, vaccine and placebo recipients gave samples. TCRdb's table, derived via immunoSEQ multiplex PCR, lists solely in-frame clones and lacks some. Among around 450,000 clones listed, 75% to 95% were seen once. The material sequenced was peripheral blood, taken in a trial of Ad26.COV2.S vaccine versus placebo. The receptors stem from a person between 18 and 65 years old who received the Ad26.COV2.S COVID-19 vaccine or a placebo.

To note about this clone: The identical CDR3 is also encoded by other nucleotide sequences in the sample. The chain recombines TRBV7-2 with TRBJ2-1; the D is unclear. Trimming pared 1 base from V and 3 bases from J, leaving 4 bases between. The CDR3 length is 13 residues. Per the germline V gene, CDR1 is SGHTA and CDR2 is FQGNSA. CDR3 in DNA: TGTGCCAGCAGCTTAGGGCTCTACAATGAGCAGTTCTTC. This sequence encodes CASSLGLYNEQFF.

The gene calls are TRBV12-5 and TRBJ2-3; D is perhaps TRBD1 (6 bases). Germline V gives CDR1 LGHNT, CDR2 FRNRAP. The V end lost 2 bases, the J end lost 0 bases, and 15 bases lay between the germline ends. The CDR3 loop spans 17 amino acids. CDR3 sequence: CASGLSLRGISTDTQYF. The CDR3 nucleotides read TGTGCTAGTGGTTTGTCTCTCAGGGGCATTAGCACAGATACGCAGTATTTT.

The gene calls are TRBV4-3 and TRBJ2-7; no clear D. The CDR3 covers 14 residues. Deletions cut 0 bases from V and 4 bases from J, with 10 bases between. Per the germline V gene, CDR1 is LGHNA and CDR2 is YSLEER. In DNA, the CDR3 is TGCGCCAGCAGCCAAGATCTGGGTTTATACGAGCAGTACTTC. It translates to CASSQDLGLYEQYF.

This rearrangement joins TRBV19 to TRBJ1-2; 8 nucleotides line up with TRBD1. The J segment lost 4 bases and the V segment lost 3 bases, leaving 7 bases of the junction unmatched. CDR3 length: 15 amino acids. The V gene's germline CDR1 is LNHDA and CDR2 SQIVND (reference sequence). Written as DNA, the CDR3 is TGTGCCAGTAGTATTGGTTCAGGGGGCTTCTATGGCTACACCTTC. Protein product: CASSIGSGGFYGYTF.

V usage is TRBV20-1 and J usage is TRBJ2-3; D is uncertain. Trimming removed 3 bases at V and 0 bases at J, with 10 bases between. CDR3 length: 14 residues. Per the germline V gene, CDR1 is DFQATT and CDR2 is SNEGSKA (reference sequence). CDR3 DNA: TGCAGTGCTAGTTTAATGACTAGCACAGATACGCAGTATTTT. It codes for CSASLMTSTDTQYF.

V is TRBV4-2 and J is TRBJ2-5; D might be TRBD2 (5 bases). The V gene lost 0 bases and the J gene lost 2 bases, with 25 bases spanning the gap. The CDR3 length is 20 residues. CDR1 is LGHNA, CDR2 YNFKEQ, per germline. CDR3 sequence: CASSQDLPGGLGGWQETQYF. CDR3 DNA sequence: TGTGCCAGCAGCCAAGATTTGCCAGGTGGGCTTGGCGGGTGGCAAGAGACCCAGTACTTC.

The gene calls are TRBV30 and TRBJ2-7; D perhaps matches TRBD2 (5 bases). This CDR3 spans 16 amino acids. CDR1 and CDR2 (germline): GTSNPN, SVGIG (reference sequence). Between the trimmed V and J ends, which lost 2 bases and 1 base, there was a span of 18 bases. The CDR3 coding sequence is TGTGCCTGGAGTCTTCCCGGAGTCCTAGCTTCCTACGAGCAGTACTTC. As protein: CAWSLPGVLASYEQYF.

The gene calls are TRBV9 and TRBJ2-1, with TRBD1 matching over 7 bases. The ends lost 0 bases at V and 7 bases at J; junction bases unmatched: 13. Germline V gene lookup returns CDR1 SGDLS and CDR2 YYNGEE. The CDR3 covers 17 residues. The CDR3 DNA reads as TGTGCCAGCAGCGTAGAGTCAGACAGGGCCTCAGGGAATGAGCAGTTCTTC. The encoded protein is CASSVESDRASGNEQFF.

This chain uses TRBV12-3 or TRBV12-4 with TRBJ2-3; the match to TRBD1 covers 8 bases. The ends lost 11 bases at V and 2 bases at J; junction bases unmatched: 6. The CDR3 loop spans 13 amino acids. The CDR3 loop is CAGGQGATDTQYF. In DNA, the CDR3 is TGTGCCGGCGGGCAGGGGGCCACAGATACGCAGTATTTT.

This clone appeared once. The V gene is TRBV30, the J gene TRBJ2-3, with D unresolved. Germline V lookup: CDR1 GTSNPN, CDR2 SVGIG (reference sequence). The CDR3 consists of 13 residues. Between the trimmed V and J ends, which lost 1 base and 8 bases, there was a span of 13 bases. CDR3 residues: CAWSDRLDGTQYF. The CDR3 coding sequence is TGTGCCTGGAGTGACAGATTAGATGGTACGCAGTATTTT.

The rearrangement joins TRBV12-3 or TRBV12-4 to TRBJ2-3; no firm D call. The germline V and J ends were trimmed by 4 bases and 5 bases, with 10 bases remaining between them. The CDR3 totals 13 residues. In DNA form, the CDR3 reads TGTGCCAGCAGTTACCCTGGTGGAGATACGCAGTATTTT. Its protein is CASSYPGGDTQYF.

This chain uses TRBV4-1 with TRBJ2-1; unclear D gene. With 1 base removed from V and 2 bases from J, the gap between germline ends came to 6 bases. This CDR3 has 14 residues. Looked up from germline, CDR1 is MGHRA and CDR2 is YSYEKL. CDR3 sequence: CASSQGPAYNEQFF. The CDR3 DNA reads TGCGCCAGCAGCCAAGGTCCTGCCTACAATGAGCAGTTCTTC.

The V gene is TRBV3-1 (or the pseudogene TRBV3-2), the J gene TRBJ2-1, with D possibly TRBD2 on 6 matching bases. This CDR3 has 16 amino acids. Trimming removed 3 bases from V and 2 bases from J, with 14 bases in between. Germline CDR1 is LGHDT and CDR2 is YNNKEL (reference sequence). CDR3 DNA: TGTGCCAGCAGCCAGGGTGGGACTCCGACCTACAATGAGCAGTTCTTC. This gives the protein CASSQGGTPTYNEQFF.

The rearrangement uses TRBV5-6 and TRBJ1-3; 7 bases agree with TRBD1. V was pared by 4 bases and J by 2 bases, with 12 bases of the junction left unmatched. Germline CDR1 reads SGHDT; CDR2 reads YYEEEE. CDR3 length equals 17 residues. The DNA for the CDR3 is TGTGCCAGCAGCGCAGCTAGACAGGGTTTTGCTGGAAACACCATATATTTT. Its protein product is CASSAARQGFAGNTIYF.

The chain combines TRBV6-5 with TRBJ2-1; 9 bases fit TRBD2. CDR3 length: 15 amino acids. V shed 2 bases and J 9 bases; nucleotides not matched to a gene: 8. Germline lookup yields CDR1 MNHEY and CDR2 SVGAGI. CDR3: CASSYAAGGNGEQFF. The CDR3 DNA reads TGTGCCAGCAGTTACGCAGCGGGAGGAAACGGTGAGCAGTTCTTC.

This rearrangement joins TRBV28 to TRBJ1-5; the match to TRBD1 covers 7 bases. CDR3 length equals 14 residues. Germline assignment: CDR1 MDHEN and CDR2 SYDVKM. V trimming: 8 bases; J trimming: 9 bases; junction bases outside the gene matches: 13. The CDR3 DNA is TGTGCCAGCTTGCCAGACAGGGCTGGTTCGCCCCAGCATTTT. This translates into CASLPDRAGSPQHF. Full variable domain (remainder filled in from reference TRBV28 and TRBJ1-5): DVKVTQSSRYLVKRTGEKVFLECVQDMDHENMFWYRQDPGLGLRLIYFSYDVKMKEKGDIPEGYSVSREKKERFSLILESASTNQTSMYLCASLPDRAGSPQHFGDGTRLSIL.

This clone has just a few counts. The chain couples TRBV5-4 to TRBJ2-2; D remains unclear. The CDR3 is 15 amino acids. The ends were cut back, 2 bases at V and 6 bases at J, with 14 bases in the middle. In germline, CDR1 is SGHNT, CDR2 YYREEE (reference sequence). The CDR3 coding sequence is TGTGCCAGCAGCTTTTGGGCCAATGGGGCCGGGGAGCTGTTTTTT. Translating gives CASSFWANGAGELFF.

The chain links TRBV28 to TRBJ2-7, with D possibly called TRBD1 or TRBD2 (5 bases each). Germline V gives CDR1 MDHEN, CDR2 SYDVKM. Trimming pared 10 bases from V and 7 bases from J, leaving 11 bases between. The CDR3 consists of 10 residues. The CDR3 region has the DNA TGTGCCACTAGAGGGGTTGAGCAGTACTTC. Its protein product is CATRGVEQYF.